This T cell receptor beta chain was identified in a study of tumor and adjacent non-tumor tissue in lung cancer. As for the study in general: On average, productive TCRbeta reads reached 4 million to 4.5 million per sample.

The study, taken as a whole, reports: TCR diversity was significantly greater in tumor than normal lung tissue. Tumor TCR diversity, when higher, was linked to shorter survival.

The template was RNA from unsorted bulk tissue. More than 3 cm separated this lung sample from the edge of the tumor. Between August and November 2014, newly diagnosed, chemotherapy-naive lung cancer patients underwent thoracic surgery in China. TCRbeta libraries were built with three rounds of nested PCR, modified from ARM-PCR. TCRdb re-derived calls from the multiplex PCR reads in MiXCR, one entry per CDR3 protein. The sample holds 40,000 to 55,000 distinct CDR3 sequences, 74% seen once. With respect to this clonotype: Its target is unknown. The CDR3 carries no conserved terminal phenylalanine or tryptophan, so it likely arises from a read error.

Sequencing was performed on distant non-tumor lung tissue. This receptor was identified in a woman between 55 and 75 years old with non-small cell lung cancer.

The CDR3 nucleotides are TGTGCCAGCAGCTTAGAAGTATTGGGCCGGACGGACACTGAAGCTTTCATT. Its translation is CASSLEVLGRTDTEAFI. This chain joins TRBV11-3 and TRBJ1-1; D gene ambiguous. Germline V gene data show CDR1 as SGHNT and CDR2 as YENEEA. The CDR3 spans 17 residues. V shed 0 bases and J shed 3 bases, with 17 bases lying between them.